These T cell receptor beta chains were read from a single sample in a study of shared clonotypes between healthy human individuals. Generated by immunoSEQ multiplex PCR, the TCRdb table keeps only in-frame clones and is missing some. The table shows 300,000 to 400,000 clones, with about 74% occurring only once. Sequences were obtained from memory CD4+ T cells sorted from blood. The receptors were sampled from a man between 25 and 39 years old in good health. The CDR3 runs from the conserved cysteine through the conserved F or W. The D gene is left open where the match is weak. The size entry is marked missing in some rows and otherwise reads once, few, many or a size class.

V	D	size	J	DNA	CDR3
TRBV4-1	-	-	TRBJ2-7	TGCGCCAGCAGCCCCCAGACAGGGACTCCTACCGAGCAGTACTTC	CASSPQTGTPTEQYF
TRBV9	-	once	TRBJ2-5	TGTGCCAGCAGCGTAGAAGGGGAGACCCAGTACTTC	CASSVEGETQYF
TRBV9	TRBD2	-	TRBJ2-1	TGTGCCAGCAGCGTAGGTCTCGCGGGAGCTGACAATGAGCAGTTCTTC	CASSVGLAGADNEQFF
TRBV7-2	-	-	TRBJ1-2	TGTGCCAGCGCCCCGGACAGATCCTATGGCTACACCTTC	CASAPDRSYGYTF
TRBV2	-	-	TRBJ2-1	TGTGCCAGCAAGGAGGGCAATAAGGGTGCCTACAATGAGCAGTTCTTC	CASKEGNKGAYNEQFF
TRBV5-1	-	-	TRBJ2-1	TGCGCCAGCAGCTTGGCCTCGACAAGTAGGGATGAGCAGTTCTTC	CASSLASTSRDEQFF
TRBV2	-	-	TRBJ2-1	TGTGCCAGCAAGGAGGCCCTGATGAGTGAGCAGTTCTTC	CASKEALMSEQFF
TRBV21-1	-	-	TRBJ1-3	TGTGCCAGGACCATGTCGGGGCAGGGGAGGTTTGGAAACACCATATATTTT	CARTMSGQGRFGNTIYF
TRBV7-9	-	-	TRBJ1-2	TGTGCCAGCAGCCCAGGGCTCTATGGCTACACCTTC	CASSPGLYGYTF
TRBV7-2	-	few	TRBJ2-3	TGTGCCAGCAGCTTAGTTCCTACCAAGGATACGCAGTATTTT	CASSLVPTKDTQYF
TRBV25-1	-	-	TRBJ2-5	TGTGCCAGCAGTGAGTTCCGAGGGGGGGAGACCCAGTACTTC	CASSEFRGGETQYF
TRBV5-4	-	-	TRBJ2-3	TGTGCCAGCAGCTTGGGGACCGGGGGCCCGACCGATACGCAGTATTTT	CASSLGTGGPTDTQYF
TRBV5-4	-	-	TRBJ2-3	TGTGCCAGCAGCTCTACCGGCACAGATACGCAGTATTTT	CASSSTGTDTQYF
TRBV28	TRBD1	few	TRBJ1-4	TGTGCCAGCAGCATTATCTCCGGGGGGACAGGGGCGTTTTTT	CASSIISGGTGAFF
TRBV2	-	-	TRBJ2-7	TGTGCCAGCACCCCCCAGGTCGGGATGTCCGAGCAGTACTTC	CASTPQVGMSEQYF
TRBV7-2	-	-	TRBJ1-5	TGTGCCAGCAGCTTAGACGGGACGGTACTTCAGCCCCAGCATTTT	CASSLDGTVLQPQHF
TRBV30	-	-	TRBJ2-2	TGTGCCTGGAGTAGACGCGGGGTAAACACCGGGGAGCTGTTTTTT	CAWSRRGVNTGELFF
TRBV5-1	TRBD2	-	TRBJ2-2	TGCGCCAGCAGCTTGGAGCCCCTAGCGGGCTCGAACACCGGGGAGCTGTTTTTT	CASSLEPLAGSNTGELFF
TRBV28	-	-	TRBJ2-7	TGTGCCAGCAGTCTTACAGGAAGCGACTCCTACGAGCAGTACTTC	CASSLTGSDSYEQYF
TRBV4-2	-	-	TRBJ1-5	TGTGCCAGCAGCCAGGCGGCCGTTAGCAATCAGCCCCAGCATTTT	CASSQAAVSNQPQHF
TRBV7-8	-	-	TRBJ2-2	TGTGCCAGCGGAACCGGACAGTCCACCGGGGAGCTGTTTTTT	CASGTGQSTGELFF
TRBV25-1	-	-	TRBJ2-3	TGTGCCAGCAGTCCAGGGGCTAGCACAGATACGCAGTATTTT	CASSPGASTDTQYF
TRBV4-1	TRBD2	-	TRBJ2-3	TGCGCCAGCAGCCAAGCAGCGGGAGGAGGAGATACGCAGTATTTT	CASSQAAGGGDTQYF
TRBV2	-	-	TRBJ2-6	TGTGCCAGCGAGTCTTTGGGGGCCAACGTCCTGACTTTC	CASESLGANVLTF
TRBV7-3	-	-	TRBJ2-5	TGTGCCAGCAGCCCGACTGGGGCAAGAGAGACCCAGTACTTC	CASSPTGARETQYF
TRBV11-1	TRBD1	-	TRBJ1-4	TGTGCCAGCAGCTCCGGGACAGGGTCTGAAAAACTGTTTTTT	CASSSGTGSEKLFF
TRBV2	-	-	TRBJ1-2	TGTGCCAGCAGGAGAGACAGTGGCGCTAACTATGGCTACACCTTC	CASRRDSGANYGYTF
TRBV9	TRBD2	-	TRBJ2-3	TGTGCCAGCAGCGTGATAGCGGGAGGCCCCACAGATACGCAGTATTTT	CASSVIAGGPTDTQYF
TRBV27	-	-	TRBJ2-7	TGTGCCAGCAGTCCACAACCCGCGGTGAGCTCCTACGAGCAGTACTTC	CASSPQPAVSSYEQYF
TRBV5-5	TRBD2	-	TRBJ2-2	TGTGCCAGCAGCTGGGAAAGGACTAGCGGGAAGTCAGGGGAGCTGTTTTTT	CASSWERTSGKSGELFF
TRBV5-1	-	many	TRBJ1-4	TGCGCCAGCAGCTCCACCTCGGGAACTAATGAAAAACTGTTTTTT	CASSSTSGTNEKLFF